The T cell receptor beta chain described here comes from a study of blood T cell repertoires in COVID-19. Study information: COVID-19 samples collected from the United States, Italy and Spain covered acute and convalescent phases. Nucleic acid was either cDNA or gDNA, and it came from T cells, B-cell-depleted T cells, or PBMCs.

Deletions cut 4 bases from V and 10 bases from J, with 7 bases between. The CDR3 contains 11 residues. Per germline, CDR1 KGHDR and CDR2 SFDVKD. This clone was seen once. Per the original data handling: It was from reference gene primer amplification that nucleated cell counts were estimated. Clones were sequenced by immunoSEQ multiplex PCR, and TCRdb holds only the in-frame ones, with some missing. Clonal size and the V and J genes are those of that table, whereas D and trimming came from the DNA. This sample yields 150,000 to 200,000 clones, of which 81% are seen a single time; 9.5% to 12% belongs to the top ten.

The source of this sequence is a man aged 55 to 69 with active or convalescent COVID-19. Sequenced input: peripheral blood. The genes are TRBV24-1 and TRBJ2-1, with unresolved D. The CDR3 nucleotides are TGTGCCACCAGTGAACTCGAAGAGCAGTTCTTC. It translates to CATSELEEQFF.